Here is one T cell receptor beta chain with its context. The sample is drawn from a study of technical replicates of blood from a few donors. The protocol was immunoSEQ multiplex PCR, while the TCRdb copy is restricted to in-frame clones and leaves out a portion. The table includes under 75,000 clones, about 94% detected once. CDR1 is SGDLS, CDR2 YYNGEE, per germline. Trimming stripped 0 bases from V and 6 bases from J, with 10 bases between. The CDR3 extends over 13 amino acids. The chain uses TRBV9 and TRBJ2-7; D is ambiguous. Sequencing used T cells isolated from PBMCs. The TCR originated in a human donor in good health. CDR3 sequence: CASSVGGVGEQYF. The CDR3 DNA follows: TGTGCCAGCAGCGTAGGCGGAGTGGGCGAGCAGTACTTC.